This TCR beta chain was retrieved from a study of Graves' ophthalmopathy and Graves' hyperthyroidism. Study-wide results and caveats: Blood also carried most expanded thyroid clonotypes exceeding 0.001 frequency. This model predicted ophthalmopathy progression (sensitivity around 71%, specificity 72% to 80%).

This clonotype was counted ten times or more. Its cognate antigen is unknown. RNA transcripts were the source from which TCR beta CDR3 regions were amplified. Investigators did first-round RT-PCR with HTBI primers, then second-round multiplex PCR. TCRdb ran MiXCR on the multiplex PCR reads and lists one entry per CDR3 protein. The sample lists about 480,000 distinct CDR3 sequences, around an eighth seen once, with approximately 9.8% in the top ten. The CDR3 is made up of 15 amino acids. Trimming took off 6 bases at V and 0 bases at J, with 14 bases between the two ends. Specimen: blood. This clonotype was sampled from a young woman with Graves' ophthalmopathy. The chain carries TRBV12-3 or TRBV12-4 and TRBJ1-1; possible D gene TRBD1, 5 bases. The CDR3 DNA sequence: TGTGCCAGCAGCTCCCCCCGACAGATGAACACTGAAGCTTTCTTT. Its translation is CASSSPRQMNTEAFF.